This T cell receptor beta chain was identified in a study of blood T cell repertoires in COVID-19. As for the study in general: COVID-19 samples, acute and convalescent, were from the United States, Italy and Spain. Nucleic acid was either cDNA or gDNA, and it came from T cells, B-cell-depleted T cells, or PBMCs.

As originally analysed: Amplified reference gene primers provided the basis for estimating nucleated cell counts. Only in-frame clones appear in the TCRdb table, and some are missing; sequencing was by immunoSEQ multiplex PCR. V, J and clone size reflect that table, while D and trimming were determined from the DNA. The sample has 200,000 or so clones; approximately 80% are singletons. Note on this clone: Relative to the germline gene, one junction end is altered; a read error may explain this.

The CDR3 has 14 amino acids. Germline V gives CDR1 MNHEY, CDR2 SVGEGT. Sequencing used peripheral blood. This receptor was identified in a woman at least 80 years old with acute or convalescent COVID-19. This sequence joins TRBV6-2 or TRBV6-3 and TRBJ2-7, with D unresolved. This CDR3 reads CASSPAGLSHEQYF. CDR3 nucleotide sequence: TGTGCCAGCAGTCCCGCTGGCCTCTCCCACGAGCAGTACTTC.